This T cell receptor (beta chain) appears in the sequencing data of a study of T-cell reconstitution after alpha-beta-depleted transplantation in children. This clonotype was seen repeatedly, ten times or more. V lost 6 bases to trimming and J lost 7 bases, with 12 bases between them. The CDR3 consists of 13 residues. Germline assignment: CDR1 SGHVS and CDR2 FNYEAQ. Preparation of the TCRbeta library involved a method that used unique molecular identifiers. TCRdb redid the calling of the PCR reads with MiXCR, one entry per CDR3 protein. The table records around 240,000 distinct CDR3 sequences, approximately 9.9% of them present only once.

This TCR derives from a human donor who donated a stem cell graft to a child with SCID. The chain couples TRBV7-6 to TRBJ2-2; no definite D call. Specimen: PBMCs from the stem cell graft donor, collected from the stem cell graft. CDR3 DNA: TGTGCCAGCAGTCACTCGGTGGGCGGGGAGCTGTTTTTT. Protein product: CASSHSVGGELFF.